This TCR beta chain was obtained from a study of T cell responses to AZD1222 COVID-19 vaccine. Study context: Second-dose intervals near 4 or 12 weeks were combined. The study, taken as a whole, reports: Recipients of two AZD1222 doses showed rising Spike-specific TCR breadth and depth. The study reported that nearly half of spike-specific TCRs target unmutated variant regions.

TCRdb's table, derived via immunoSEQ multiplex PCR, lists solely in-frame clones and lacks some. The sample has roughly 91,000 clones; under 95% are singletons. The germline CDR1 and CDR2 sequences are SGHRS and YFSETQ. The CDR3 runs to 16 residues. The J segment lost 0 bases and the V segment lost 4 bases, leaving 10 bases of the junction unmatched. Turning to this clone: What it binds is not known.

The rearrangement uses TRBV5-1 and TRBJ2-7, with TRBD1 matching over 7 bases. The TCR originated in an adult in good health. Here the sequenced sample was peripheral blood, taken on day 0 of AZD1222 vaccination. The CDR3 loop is CASSPNQGQSSYEQYF. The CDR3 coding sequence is TGCGCCAGCAGCCCAAATCAGGGACAGTCCTCCTACGAGCAGTACTTC.